The next 21 T cell receptor beta chains were all read from a single sample in a study of T cells after yellow fever vaccination. TCRdb re-called the 5' RACE reads with MiXCR, one entry per CDR3 protein. This sample carries hundreds of thousands of distinct CDR3 sequences, around a sixth of them seen once, and the ten largest clones take roughly a sixth. Source: PBMCs, taken before the yellow fever booster vaccination. All receptors come from a man aged 18-30 years who received the YFV17D yellow fever vaccine.

This clonotype was counted a few times. The chain links TRBV7-2 to TRBJ2-3; 7 bases align to TRBD2. J was trimmed by 8 bases and V by 4 bases; bases with no gene match: 21. This CDR3 is built from 18 residues. CDR1 and CDR2 (germline): SGHTA, FQGNSA. The CDR3 protein is CASSSHPQSSGAQVTQYF. The CDR3 DNA reads as TGTGCCAGCAGCTCCCACCCACAATCTAGCGGAGCACAAGTTACGCAGTATTTT.

This clonotype showed up just a few times. The chain links TRBV5-5 to TRBJ2-3, with TRBD2 identical over 7 bases. Germline assignment: CDR1 SGHKS and CDR2 YYEKEE (reference sequence). The CDR3 totals 16 residues. V lost 1 base, J lost 0 bases, and 5 bases stayed unmatched. The DNA of the CDR3 is TGTGCCAGCAGCTTGCTAGCGGCCTTCAGCACAGATACGCAGTATTTT. It specifies CASSLLAAFSTDTQYF. The whole variable domain, remainder taken from reference TRBV5-5 and TRBJ2-3, is DAGVTQSPTHLIKTRGQQVTLRCSPISGHKSVSWYQQVLGQGPQFIFQYYEKEERGRGNFPDRFSARQFPNYSSELNVNALLLGDSALYLCASSLLAAFSTDTQYFGPGTRLTVL.

The J gene is TRBJ2-5, the V gene TRBV9, with a tentative D call TRBD2 (6 bases). V was shortened by 0 bases and J by 4 bases, with 13 bases between the two germline ends. Germline V gene lookup returns CDR1 SGDLS and CDR2 YYNGEE. The length of the CDR3 is 15 residues. Here the CDR3 DNA reads TGTGCCAGCAGCGTAGGTGACAGCGGGCCAGAGACCCAGTACTTC. It specifies CASSVGDSGPETQYF.

The rearrangement joins TRBV7-9 to TRBJ2-2; D is possibly TRBD2 (6 bases). Between the trimmed V and J ends, which lost 5 bases and 4 bases, there was a span of 17 bases. Germline CDR1 and CDR2: SEHNR and FQNEAQ (reference sequence). The CDR3 consists of 16 residues. The CDR3 here is CASSPAGWAGTGELFF. The CDR3 DNA sequence: TGTGCCAGCAGCCCCGCGGGATGGGCGGGCACCGGGGAGCTGTTTTTT.

This clonotype has more than one count but fewer than ten. The chain employs TRBV7-9 and TRBJ2-1; D possibly uses TRBD1 or TRBD2 (6 bases each). Trimming removed 5 bases from V and 9 bases from J, with 14 bases in between. The CDR3 loop spans 13 amino acids. Germline CDR1 is SEHNR and CDR2 is FQNEAQ (reference sequence). CDR3 loop: CASSPPRGGEQFF. Here the CDR3 DNA reads TGTGCCAGCAGCCCCCCCAGGGGAGGTGAGCAGTTCTTC.

This clonotype was seen a handful of times. The chain is built from TRBV12-5 and TRBJ1-3, with D uncertain. The CDR3 sequence is 13 residues long. Germline V lookup: CDR1 LGHNT, CDR2 FRNRAP. Trimming removed 7 bases at V and 1 base at J, with 8 bases between. The CDR3 sequence is CASVRGSGNTIYF. The CDR3 nucleotides read TGTGCTAGTGTTCGGGGATCTGGAAACACCATATATTTT.

This clonotype has a handful of counts. The chain carries TRBV3-1 and TRBJ1-3, with a possible D match to TRBD1 (5 bases). Germline CDR1 LGHDT, CDR2 YNNKEL (reference sequence). The V end lost 1 base, the J end lost 4 bases, and 11 bases lay between the germline ends. This CDR3 comprises 15 residues. This CDR3 is CASSQVRDLGNTIYF. CDR3 bases: TGTGCCAGCAGCCAAGTCAGGGACCTCGGAAACACCATATATTTT.

This clonotype showed up just a few times. The chain joins TRBV6-6 to TRBJ1-1; D might be TRBD1 (5 bases). Trimming pared 2 bases from V and 5 bases from J, leaving 24 bases between. Per germline, CDR1 MNHNY and CDR2 SVGAGI (reference sequence). The CDR3 is 18 amino acids. The CDR3 DNA is TGTGCCAGCAGTTACGGTAGTACAGGAGGTGGGGGTCGGACTGAAGCTTTCTTT. It codes for CASSYGSTGGGGRTEAFF.

The genes are TRBV6-1 and TRBJ2-7; D not certain. V was shortened by 8 bases and J by 2 bases, with 16 bases between the two germline ends. CDR3 length equals 14 residues. The germline V gene encodes CDR1 MNHNS and CDR2 SASEGT. Here the CDR3 reads CASGFGGRTYEQYF. DNA of the CDR3: TGTGCCAGCGGTTTTGGTGGCAGGACCTACGAGCAGTACTTC.

The table lists this clonotype with a count of one. The V call is TRBV6-5, the J call TRBJ2-1; D is possibly TRBD2 (5 bases). The CDR3 spans 16 residues. V shed 6 bases and J shed 2 bases, with 17 bases lying between them. Germline V gene lookup returns CDR1 MNHEY and CDR2 SVGAGI. This CDR3 is CASSRSPSGTYNEQFF. CDR3 nucleotide sequence: TGTGCCAGCAGCCGTAGTCCTTCGGGAACCTACAATGAGCAGTTCTTC.

The chain employs TRBV5-5 and TRBJ1-6; D unresolved. The ends were cut back, 3 bases at V and 10 bases at J, with 11 bases in the middle. CDR1 and CDR2 from the germline V gene are SGHKS and YYEKEE (reference sequence). This CDR3 region has 13 residues. The CDR3 DNA is TGTGCCAGCAGCTCGGGTATAGGATCACCCCTCCACTTT. Translating gives CASSSGIGSPLHF. The full variable domain, completed using reference TRBV5-5 and TRBJ1-6, is DAGVTQSPTHLIKTRGQQVTLRCSPISGHKSVSWYQQVLGQGPQFIFQYYEKEERGRGNFPDRFSARQFPNYSSELNVNALLLGDSALYLCASSSGIGSPLHFGNGTRLTVT.

This clonotype was found a few times. The V call is TRBV7-9, the J call TRBJ1-1; D may be TRBD1 (6 bases). This CDR3 has 15 amino acids. The V end was cut by 7 bases, the J end by 4 bases, with 19 bases between. The germline gives CDR1 SEHNR, CDR2 FQNEAQ (reference sequence). This chain's CDR3 is CASTLWGAGGTEAFF. The CDR3 DNA is TGTGCCAGCACCCTATGGGGGGCCGGTGGCACTGAAGCTTTCTTT.

This clonotype has just a few counts. The gene calls are TRBV4-3 and TRBJ1-1, with TRBD1 as a possible D gene (6 bases). The CDR3 totals 15 residues. V was cut by 0 bases and J by 7 bases, with 15 bases left in between. Germline lookup yields CDR1 LGHNA and CDR2 YSLEER. CDR3 bases: TGCGCCAGCAGCCAAGAAAGGTGGGGGGCGCGTGAAGCTTTCTTT. Translation: CASSQERWGAREAFF.

V gene TRBV4-1 combines with J gene TRBJ1-1; 7 bases agree with TRBD1. Germline CDR1 reads MGHRA; CDR2 reads YSYEKL. V was pared by 4 bases and J by 5 bases, with 13 bases of the junction left unmatched. The CDR3 has 16 residues. The CDR3 reads CASSRGDRQGWTEAFF. In DNA, the CDR3 is TGCGCCAGCAGCCGGGGAGACAGACAGGGCTGGACTGAAGCTTTCTTT.

V and J are TRBV9 and TRBJ2-7, with D tentatively TRBD1 (5 bases). CDR1 is SGDLS, CDR2 YYNGEE, per germline. The V end was cut by 0 bases, the J end by 4 bases, with 14 bases between. The CDR3 consists of 15 residues. CDR3 DNA: TGTGCCAGCAGCGTAGCGGTGGGGCCTGGGTACGAGCAGTACTTC. It codes for CASSVAVGPGYEQYF.

The chain couples TRBV5-1 to TRBJ2-6; D unresolved. The CDR3 has 16 residues. V was shortened by 0 bases and J by 4 bases, with 11 bases between the two germline ends. Looked up from germline, CDR1 is SGHRS and CDR2 is YFSETQ. The CDR3 protein is CASSLDLRRGANVLTF. The DNA of the CDR3 is TGCGCCAGCAGCTTGGATCTGCGACGCGGGGCCAACGTCCTGACTTTC.

In this sample, this clonotype turned up a few times. The J gene is TRBJ2-7, the V gene TRBV4-1, with 8 nucleotides matching TRBD1. The CDR3 runs 15 residues. V lost 3 bases, J lost 7 bases, and 11 bases stayed unmatched. Germline V gives CDR1 MGHRA, CDR2 YSYEKL. The CDR3 loop reads CASSQSGQAMREQYF. CDR3 DNA sequence: TGCGCCAGCAGCCAGTCGGGACAGGCAATGCGGGAGCAGTACTTC.

V is TRBV29-1 and J is TRBJ2-7, with a possible D match to TRBD1 (5 bases). The CDR3 is 13 residues long. Per germline, CDR1 SQVTM and CDR2 ANQGSEA. The germline V and J ends were trimmed by 4 bases and 0 bases, with 10 bases remaining between them. The CDR3 here is CSVGGASSYEQYF. CDR3 DNA sequence: TGCAGCGTTGGTGGGGCGAGCTCCTACGAGCAGTACTTC.

The chain uses TRBV2 and TRBJ2-5; 15 bases are a match to TRBD2. The CDR3 is 16 amino acids. V shed 11 bases, J shed 4 bases, and the junction held 11 bases outside the gene matches. Germline CDR1 is SNHLY and CDR2 is FYNNEI. The CDR3 DNA sequence: TGTGCCTCACGCGGGACTAGCGGGGGGCGACGAGAGACCCAGTACTTC. Amino acid sequence: CASRGTSGGRRETQYF.

This clonotype was observed many times. The genes are TRBV6-5 and TRBJ1-6; maybe TRBD1 (5 bases). The CDR3 totals 16 residues. Looked up from germline, CDR1 is MNHEY and CDR2 is SVGAGI. Deletions cut 0 bases from V and 5 bases from J, with 11 bases between. This CDR3 is CASSYSWSGNNSPLHF. The CDR3 DNA reads as TGTGCCAGCAGTTACTCATGGTCAGGGAATAATTCACCCCTCCACTTT.

The chain has TRBV6-5 and TRBJ2-3; TRBD1 matches at 8 bases. Germline-derived CDR1 and CDR2 are MNHEY and SVGAGI. With V trimmed by 5 bases and J by 1 base, 5 bases remained unmatched. This CDR3 has 15 residues. The CDR3 region is CASSDRGWGTDTQYF. The CDR3 nucleotides read TGTGCCAGCAGTGACAGGGGTTGGGGCACAGATACGCAGTATTTT.